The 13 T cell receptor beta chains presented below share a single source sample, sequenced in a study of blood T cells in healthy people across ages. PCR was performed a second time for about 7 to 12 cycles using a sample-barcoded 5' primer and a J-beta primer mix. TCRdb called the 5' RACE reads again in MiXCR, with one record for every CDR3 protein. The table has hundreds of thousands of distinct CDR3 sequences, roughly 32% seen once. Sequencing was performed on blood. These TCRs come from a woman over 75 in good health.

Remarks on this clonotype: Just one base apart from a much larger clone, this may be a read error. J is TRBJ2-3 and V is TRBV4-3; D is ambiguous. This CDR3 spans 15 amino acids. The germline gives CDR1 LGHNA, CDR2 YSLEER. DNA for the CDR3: TGCGCCGGCAGCCAAGGGTCGATTAGCACAGATACGCAGTATTTT. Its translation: CAGSQGSISTDTQYF.

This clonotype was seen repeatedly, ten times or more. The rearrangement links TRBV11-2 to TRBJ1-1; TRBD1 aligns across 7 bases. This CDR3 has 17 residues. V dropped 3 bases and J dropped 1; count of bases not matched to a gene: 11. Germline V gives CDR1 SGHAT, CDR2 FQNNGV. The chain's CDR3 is CASSFFGGQSRNTEAFF. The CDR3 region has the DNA TGTGCCAGCAGCTTCTTCGGGGGACAGTCGAGGAACACTGAAGCTTTCTTT.

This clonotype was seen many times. The chain's CDR3 is CASSPGGATYEQYF. CDR3 in DNA: TGTGCCAGCAGCCCCGGTGGGGCGACCTACGAGCAGTACTTC. V is TRBV7-3 and J is TRBJ2-7, with a tentative D call TRBD1 (5 bases). Per germline, CDR1 SGHTA and CDR2 FQGTGA. The ends were cut back, 5 bases at V and 2 bases at J, with 13 bases in the middle. This CDR3 has 14 amino acids.

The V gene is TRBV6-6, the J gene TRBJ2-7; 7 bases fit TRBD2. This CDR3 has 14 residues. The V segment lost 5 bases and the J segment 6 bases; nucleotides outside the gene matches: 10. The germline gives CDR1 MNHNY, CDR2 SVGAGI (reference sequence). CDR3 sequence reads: CASSPLRGEGEQYF. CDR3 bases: TGTGCCAGCAGTCCCCTCCGGGGGGAGGGCGAGCAGTACTTC.

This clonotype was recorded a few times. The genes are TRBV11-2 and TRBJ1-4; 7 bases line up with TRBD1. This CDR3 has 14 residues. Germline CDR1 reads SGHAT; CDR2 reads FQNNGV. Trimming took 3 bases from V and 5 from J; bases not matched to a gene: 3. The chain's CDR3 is CASSFQGGNEKLFF. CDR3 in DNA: TGTGCCAGCAGCTTTCAGGGGGGCAATGAAAAACTGTTTTTT.

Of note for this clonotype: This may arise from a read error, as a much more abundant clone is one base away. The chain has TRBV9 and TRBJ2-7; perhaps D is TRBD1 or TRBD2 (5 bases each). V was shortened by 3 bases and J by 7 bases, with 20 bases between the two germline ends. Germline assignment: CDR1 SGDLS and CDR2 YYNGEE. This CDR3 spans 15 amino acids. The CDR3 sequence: CASSGLGTYYNEQYF. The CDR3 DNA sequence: TGTGCCAGCAGCGGCCTAGGGACCTACTACAATGAGCAGTACTTC.

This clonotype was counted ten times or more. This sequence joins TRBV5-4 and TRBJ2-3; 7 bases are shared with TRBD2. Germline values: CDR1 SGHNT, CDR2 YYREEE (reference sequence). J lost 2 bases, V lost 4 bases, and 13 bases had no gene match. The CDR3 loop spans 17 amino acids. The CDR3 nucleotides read TGTGCCAGCAGCCGCAAAGCGGGGATCGGGAACACAGATACGCAGTATTTT. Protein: CASSRKAGIGNTDTQYF. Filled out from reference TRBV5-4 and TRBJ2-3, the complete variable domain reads ETGVTQSPTHLIKTRGQQVTLRCSSQSGHNTVSWYQQALGQGPQFIFQYYREEENGRGNFPPRFSGLQFPNYSSELNVNALELDDSALYLCASSRKAGIGNTDTQYFGPGTRLTVL.

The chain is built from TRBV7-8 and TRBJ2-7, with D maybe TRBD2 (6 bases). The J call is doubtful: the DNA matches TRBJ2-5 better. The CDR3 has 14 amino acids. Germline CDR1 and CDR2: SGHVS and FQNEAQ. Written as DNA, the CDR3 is TGTGCCAGCAGCTCGATGGAGGGGCGGGAGACCCAGTACTTC. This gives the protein CASSSMEGRETQYF.

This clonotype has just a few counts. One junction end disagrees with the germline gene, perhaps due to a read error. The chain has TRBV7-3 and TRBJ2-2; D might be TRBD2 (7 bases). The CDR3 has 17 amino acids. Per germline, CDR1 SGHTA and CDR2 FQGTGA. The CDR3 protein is CTSSLYAGAVNTGELFF. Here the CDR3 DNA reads TGTACCAGCAGCTTATATGCGGGGGCCGTTAACACCGGGGAGCTGTTTTTT.

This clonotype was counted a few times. The CDR3 loop is CASSPTWPSGEAFF. The CDR3 bases are TGTGCCAGCAGTCCAACCTGGCCATCGGGTGAAGCTTTCTTT. The chain couples TRBV27 to TRBJ1-1; D gene uncertain. This CDR3 comprises 14 residues. The V end lost 5 bases, the J end lost 7 bases, and 17 bases lay between the germline ends. In germline, CDR1 is MNHEY, CDR2 SMNVEV (reference sequence).

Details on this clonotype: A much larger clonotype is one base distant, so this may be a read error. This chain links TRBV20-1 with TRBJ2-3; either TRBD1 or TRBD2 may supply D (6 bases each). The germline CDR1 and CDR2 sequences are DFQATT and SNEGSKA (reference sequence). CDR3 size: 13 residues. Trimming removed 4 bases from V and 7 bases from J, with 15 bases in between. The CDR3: CSAKGEAANTQYF. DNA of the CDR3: TGCAGTGCTAAGGGGGAGGCCGCCAATACGCAGTATTTT.

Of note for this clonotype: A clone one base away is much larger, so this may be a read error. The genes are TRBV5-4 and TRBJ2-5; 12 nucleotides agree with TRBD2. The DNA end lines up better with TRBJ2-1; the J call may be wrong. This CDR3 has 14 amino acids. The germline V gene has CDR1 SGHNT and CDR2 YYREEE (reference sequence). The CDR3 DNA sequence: TGTGCCAGTCGACTAGCGGGGGCCCAAGAGACCCAGTTCTTC. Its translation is CASRLAGAQETQFF.

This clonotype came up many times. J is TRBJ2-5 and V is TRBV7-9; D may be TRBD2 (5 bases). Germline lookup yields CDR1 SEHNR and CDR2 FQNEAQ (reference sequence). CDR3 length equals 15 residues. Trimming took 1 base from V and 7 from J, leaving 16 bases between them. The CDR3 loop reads CASSLDTAAVGTQYF. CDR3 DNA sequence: TGTGCCAGCAGCTTAGATACAGCGGCGGTAGGGACCCAGTACTTC.